This T cell receptor (beta chain) was sequenced in a study of patients and donors after allogeneic stem cell transplantation. This clonotype showed up just a few times. V lost 4 bases, J lost 3 bases, and 10 bases stayed unmatched. The germline CDR1 and CDR2 sequences are MDHEN and SYDVKM. The CDR3 covers 16 residues. TCRdb re-analysed the RT-PCR reads in MiXCR, keeping a single row per CDR3 protein. The sample lists over 130,000 distinct CDR3 sequences; about a third were seen once. Source material: blood, either unsorted or a sorted T cell fraction (not recorded which). The source of this sequence is a human donor who was either an allogeneic HSCT recipient or a stem cell or donor lymphocyte infusion donor (not recorded which). It is not recorded whose cells these are; they may come from a transplant donor. The chain employs TRBV28 and TRBJ1-2, with 8 bases lining up with TRBD1. DNA for the CDR3: TGTGCCAGCAGTTCCGGACAGGGAAGTTGGGACTATGGCTACACCTTC. Residues: CASSSGQGSWDYGYTF.